This T cell receptor (beta chain) is drawn from a study of blood T cell repertoires in COVID-19. About the study: The study drew acute and convalescent COVID-19 samples from the United States, Italy and Spain. In each case, the material was cDNA or gDNA derived from T cells, B-cell-depleted T cells, or PBMCs.

V gave up 4 bases and J gave up 0 bases, with 13 bases separating them. Germline V gene sequence: CDR1 SGHAT, CDR2 FQNNGV. The CDR3 contains 16 residues. Per the original data handling: The assay estimated nucleated cells by amplifying reference gene primers. Assay used: immunoSEQ multiplex PCR; TCRdb lists only in-frame clones, some missing. V, J and clone size derive from that table, while D and trimming were established from the DNA sequence. In the table there are 120,000 to 150,000 clones, around 82% of which are singletons. Sequenced sample: peripheral blood. The chain combines TRBV11-2 with TRBJ1-3; D perhaps matches TRBD1 (5 bases). This TCR came from a man aged 55 to 70 with active or convalescent COVID-19. CDR3 loop: CASSSWDSSSGNTIYF. The CDR3 DNA sequence: TGTGCCAGCAGCTCCTGGGACTCTTCCTCTGGAAACACCATATATTTT.